Presented here are 22 T cell receptor beta chains from one specimen sequenced in a study of identical twins. TCRdb called the 5' RACE reads again in MiXCR, with one record for every CDR3 protein. The sample has 1.5 million to 2 million distinct CDR3 sequences, more than 30% seen once; the top ten hold about 0.25%. The sample comprised cord blood. Source of these receptors: a newborn girl in good health.

This chain joins TRBV20-1 and TRBJ2-1, with 8 nucleotides matching TRBD2. There are 15 residues in the CDR3. The germline gives CDR1 DFQATT, CDR2 SNEGSKA (reference sequence). V shed 3 bases, J shed 14 bases, and the junction held 18 bases outside the gene matches. The CDR3: CSASRQLADYPSEFF. CDR3 nucleotides: TGCAGTGCTAGCCGCCAACTAGCGGATTACCCCTCGGAGTTCTTC.

The gene calls are TRBV29-1 and TRBJ2-2; D possibly corresponds to TRBD2 (5 bases). From germline, CDR1 is SQVTM and CDR2 ANQGSEA. Between the trimmed V and J ends, which lost 4 bases and 2 bases, there was a span of 11 bases. This CDR3 has 14 residues. The CDR3 DNA reads TGCAGCGTTGCCAGCGGTTTTAACACCGGGGAGCTGTTTTTT. Protein: CSVASGFNTGELFF.

Only a few counts were recorded for this clonotype. CDR3 sequence reads: CASSRDSYAYNEQFF. In DNA, the CDR3 is TGTGCCAGCAGCCGAGACTCGTACGCTTACAATGAGCAGTTCTTC. This chain links TRBV28 with TRBJ2-1; unclear D gene. Deletions cut 6 bases from V and 4 bases from J, with 16 bases between. CDR1 is MDHEN, CDR2 SYDVKM, per germline. The CDR3 length is 15 residues.

This clonotype was counted many times. This chain joins TRBV24-1 and TRBJ2-5, with TRBD1 matching 9 bases. The V segment lost 2 bases and the J segment 3 bases; nucleotides outside the gene matches: 6. The CDR3 loop spans 16 amino acids. The germline CDR1 and CDR2 sequences are KGHDR and SFDVKD. CDR3 sequence: CATSDSGQGGKETQYF. CDR3 nucleotides: TGTGCCACCAGTGATTCGGGACAGGGTGGGAAAGAGACCCAGTACTTC.

This clonotype was counted a few times. V and J are TRBV6-1 and TRBJ1-5; TRBD1 might be the D (5 bases). CDR1 and CDR2 from the germline V gene are MNHNS and SASEGT. Trimming took off 8 bases at V and 0 bases at J, with 14 bases between the two ends. This CDR3 contains 15 residues. CDR3 amino acids: CASRDQGFSNQPQHF. In DNA, the CDR3 is TGTGCCAGCCGAGATCAGGGATTTAGCAATCAGCCCCAGCATTTT.

V gene TRBV5-1 combines with J gene TRBJ1-5; D gene ambiguous. The CDR3 consists of 15 residues. The ends were cut back, 7 bases at V and 3 bases at J, with 17 bases in the middle. Germline V gene data show CDR1 as SGHRS and CDR2 as YFSETQ. In DNA, the CDR3 is TGCGCCAGCTCGAGAGGCCCGGGAGACAATCAGCCCCAGCATTTT. Translation: CASSRGPGDNQPQHF.

The CDR3, as DNA: TGCGCCAGCAGACCCTATCAGGGCGAGAGAAATCAGCCCCAGCATTTT. Its translation: CASRPYQGERNQPQHF. The chain is built from TRBV4-1 and TRBJ1-5, with D maybe TRBD1 (5 bases). This CDR3 has 16 residues. The ends were cut back, 6 bases at V and 4 bases at J, with 19 bases in the middle. Per the germline V gene, CDR1 is MGHRA and CDR2 is YSYEKL.

This clonotype was found a few times. The V gene is TRBV7-2, the J gene TRBJ1-1; perhaps TRBD1 as D (5 bases). V lost 1 base and J 2 bases, leaving 11 bases between the germline ends. This CDR3 has 15 amino acids. Germline CDR1 and CDR2: SGHTA and FQGNSA. The CDR3 reads CASSLGGTHNTEAFF. The CDR3 nucleotides read TGTGCCAGCAGCTTAGGGGGGACCCACAACACTGAAGCTTTCTTT.

DNA of the CDR3: TGTGCCAGCAGCAGAACAGGGGGCGCGGGCTACACCTTC. It codes for CASSRTGGAGYTF. This chain joins TRBV27 and TRBJ1-2; 9 nucleotides line up with TRBD1. CDR3 size: 13 residues. V lost 6 bases and J lost 8; bases outside the gene matches: 7. Germline V lookup: CDR1 MNHEY, CDR2 SMNVEV (reference sequence).

The J gene is TRBJ1-1, the V gene TRBV30, with D unclear. Trimming shortened V by 0 bases and J by 2 bases, and 7 bases separated the two germline ends. The CDR3 runs to 13 residues. Germline-derived CDR1 and CDR2 are GTSNPN and SVGIG (reference sequence). The chain's CDR3 is CAWSVQDNTEAFF. The CDR3 DNA sequence: TGTGCCTGGAGTGTGCAGGATAACACTGAAGCTTTCTTT.

There are many counts of this clonotype. At one end, the junction sequence differs from germline, possibly due to a read error. This chain joins TRBV10-3 and TRBJ1-2; 8 bases map to TRBD1. There are 13 residues in the CDR3. CDR1 and CDR2 from the germline V gene are ENHRY and SYGVKD. CDR3 DNA sequence: TGTGCCCTCAGGCGCGGACAGGGAGATGGCTACACCTTC. Protein: CALRRGQGDGYTF.

The rearrangement joins TRBV28 to TRBJ1-4; D ambiguous. The CDR3 is made up of 13 amino acids. Per germline, CDR1 MDHEN and CDR2 SYDVKM. Trimming took off 5 bases at V and 5 bases at J, with 9 bases between the two ends. The CDR3 DNA reads as TGTGCCAGCAGTCCCCGGGCCAATGAAAAACTGTTTTTT. It is translated as CASSPRANEKLFF.

This clonotype was seen a handful of times. The V call is TRBV20-1, the J call TRBJ2-1; TRBD2 agrees at 9 bases. The CDR3 is 13 residues long. V trimming: 5 bases; J trimming: 12 bases; junction bases outside the gene matches: 11. Germline V lookup: CDR1 DFQATT, CDR2 SNEGSKA (reference sequence). CDR3 amino acids: CSAPGTGTSRQFF. In DNA, the CDR3 is TGCAGTGCTCCTGGGACGGGGACTAGCAGGCAGTTCTTC.

This clonotype has a count of ten or more. The chain employs TRBV12-3 or TRBV12-4 and TRBJ2-7; D is ambiguous. The V end lost 4 bases, the J end lost 6 bases, and 10 bases lay between the germline ends. This CDR3 is built from 12 residues. Here the CDR3 DNA reads TGTGCCAGCAGTTACTCGAAAGGCGAGCAGTACTTC. Encoded protein: CASSYSKGEQYF.

Notes on this clonotype: Possible read error: a much larger clone is one base away. The rearrangement joins TRBV10-3 to TRBJ2-7; 11 bases agree with TRBD1. There are 15 residues in the CDR3. Germline CDR1 and CDR2: ENHRY and SYGVKD. The CDR3 loop is CAVREGTGGSYEQYF. CDR3 coding DNA: TGTGCCGTCAGAGAAGGGACAGGGGGGTCCTACGAGCAGTACTTC.

This clonotype was counted between two and nine times. The chain joins TRBV7-2 to TRBJ2-5; D unresolved. This CDR3 contains 15 residues. Trimming shortened V by 0 bases and J by 4 bases, and 12 bases separated the two germline ends. Germline V CDR1 and CDR2: SGHTA, FQGNSA. CDR3 coding DNA: TGTGCCAGCAGCTTAGCGGTCCAGAGAAGAGAGACCCAGTACTTC. Protein sequence: CASSLAVQRRETQYF.

In its sample, this clonotype was seen a few times. This chain connects TRBV27 to TRBJ1-4, with D unclear. Germline CDR1 and CDR2: MNHEY and SMNVEV (reference sequence). Trimming shortened V by 3 bases and J by 0 bases, and 20 bases separated the two germline ends. This CDR3 comprises 19 residues. The CDR3 loop is CASSFTAGPPSATNEKLFF. DNA of the CDR3: TGTGCCAGCAGTTTTACGGCAGGACCCCCGAGCGCAACTAATGAAAAACTGTTTTTT.

The chain links TRBV7-2 to TRBJ2-7, with D unresolved. This CDR3 contains 13 residues. V was clipped by 2 bases and J by 5 bases, with 10 bases between them. The germline gives CDR1 SGHTA, CDR2 FQGNSA. As DNA, the CDR3 is TGTGCCAGCAGCTTATCACGGGCGAACGAGCAGTACTTC. Translated: CASSLSRANEQYF.

This rearrangement joins TRBV20-1 to TRBJ1-5, with TRBD1 matching 8 bases. CDR3 length equals 14 residues. Trimming took 0 bases from V and 7 from J; bases not matched to a gene: 5. CDR1 is DFQATT and CDR2 is SNEGSKA in the germline V gene (reference sequence). The CDR3 loop is CSAREDRANQPQHF. The CDR3 DNA reads TGCAGTGCTAGAGAGGACAGGGCAAACCAGCCCCAGCATTTT.

On this clonotype: This may be a read error: a much more frequent sequence differs by one nucleotide. V usage is TRBV4-2 and J usage is TRBJ2-3; weak D call: TRBD1 (6 bases). The CDR3 loop spans 13 amino acids. Between the trimmed V and J ends, which lost 2 bases and 5 bases, there was a span of 8 bases. Looked up from germline, CDR1 is LGHNA and CDR2 is YNFKEQ. The CDR3 region is CASSQTDRDTQYF. The CDR3 coding sequence is TGTGCCAGCAGCCAAACGGACAGAGATACGCAGTATTTT.

The chain recombines TRBV10-3 with TRBJ2-7, with TRBD1 matching 8 bases. With V trimmed by 7 bases and J by 0 bases, 5 bases remained unmatched. There are 14 residues in the CDR3. From germline, CDR1 is ENHRY and CDR2 SYGVKD. CDR3 region: CAINRQGRSYEQYF. In DNA, the CDR3 is TGTGCCATCAACCGACAGGGGCGCTCCTACGAGCAGTACTTC.

In its sample, this clonotype was seen many times. The CDR3, as DNA: TGTGCCAGCAGCCAAGGAGCGGCTAACTATGGCTACACCTTC. The encoded protein is CASSQGAANYGYTF. The chain employs TRBV3-1 and TRBJ1-2; D call uncertain. CDR3 length: 14 amino acids. V lost 1 base and J 0 bases, leaving 6 bases between the germline ends. The germline V gene encodes CDR1 LGHDT and CDR2 YNNKEL (reference sequence).